This T cell receptor (beta chain) was retrieved from a study of CD8 T cells in Susac syndrome. Reverse transcription of 0.5 to 1 ug RNA was performed with random hexamers. In TCRdb, the immunoSEQ multiplex PCR reads were re-called with MiXCR into one record per CDR3 protein. This table holds 70,000 to 75,000 distinct CDR3 sequences, around 93% found once. CDR3 length: 12 amino acids. CDR1 and CDR2 (germline): SEHNR, FQNEAQ (reference sequence). Trimming took 2 bases from V and 5 from J, leaving 6 bases between them. The source of this sequence is a human donor with Susac syndrome. The chain is built from TRBV7-9 and TRBJ2-5; D call uncertain. The sequencing sample was made of CD4+ T cells from PBMCs. CDR3 sequence reads: CASSLFPETQYF. As DNA, the CDR3 is TGTGCCAGCAGCTTATTTCCGGAGACCCAGTACTTC.